The present T cell receptor (beta chain) was sequenced within a study of identical twins. The study's findings and limits: The study reached conclusions through statistical analysis that was cross-sectional, not following the same donors.

This clonotype was counted between two and nine times. Antigen unknown. The V gene lost 0 bases and the J gene lost 3 bases, with 10 bases spanning the gap. The CDR3 contains 15 residues. Germline V CDR1 and CDR2: SGHRS, YFSETQ. TCRdb used MiXCR to reprocess the 5' RACE reads, holding one entry per CDR3 protein. The sample shows roughly 690,000 distinct CDR3 sequences, less than 25% of them seen only once. The sample also formed part of further work on T cells expressing NK-cell markers. Turning to that study: Sorted CD3+CD56+NKG2C+, CD3+CD56+NKG2C- and CD3+CD56-NKG2C+ T cells provided the TCR beta repertoires.

The chain recombines TRBV5-1 with TRBJ2-1; possible D gene TRBD2, 5 bases. This sequence was found in a woman between 18 and 30 years old in good health. The specimen was PBMCs. In nucleotides, the CDR3 is TGCGCCAGCAGCTTGGGTACTAGTTACTACAATGAGCAGTTCTTC. Its translation: CASSLGTSYYNEQFF.